The clone carrying this T cell receptor beta chain has just a few counts. The data stem from a study of T cells after yellow fever vaccination. The V end was cut by 0 bases, the J end by 6 bases, with 11 bases between. This CDR3 is built from 14 residues. Germline CDR1 reads SGHRS; CDR2 reads YFSETQ. From the 5' RACE reads, TCRdb called clonotypes with MiXCR, one entry per CDR3 protein. The sample records almost 600,000 distinct CDR3 sequences, about 13% being singletons. The source is a man aged 25 to 45 who received the YFV17D yellow fever vaccine. The chain uses TRBV5-1 and TRBJ2-3; the D call may be TRBD1 or TRBD2 (5 bases each). The sample in question was PBMCs, obtained on the day of the yellow fever booster vaccination. The CDR3 loop is CASSLEAGTDTQYF. The DNA of the CDR3 is TGCGCCAGCAGCTTGGAAGCTGGGACCGATACGCAGTATTTT.